Each of the 18 T cell receptor beta chains below was sequenced from the same sample in a study of blood T cell repertoires in COVID-19. Using immunoSEQ multiplex PCR, the repertoire was profiled, and TCRdb retains in-frame clones only, with some absent. The sample has about 120,000 clones; 80% to 85% are singletons. The sample comprised peripheral blood. Source of these receptors: a woman aged 50 to 60 with acute or convalescent COVID-19.

The CDR3 loop reads CASLVGTGNYGYTF. CDR3 in DNA: TGTGCCAGCCTGGTGGGGACAGGCAACTATGGCTACACCTTC. The V gene is TRBV28, the J gene TRBJ1-2, with 8 bases identical to TRBD1. Trimming at V came to 8 bases and at J to 2 bases, leaving 7 bases not matched to a gene. Germline assignment: CDR1 MDHEN and CDR2 SYDVKM. This CDR3 contains 14 residues.

The V and J genes are TRBV5-1 and TRBJ1-2, with a tentative D call TRBD1 (6 bases). Germline V gene data show CDR1 as SGHRS and CDR2 as YFSETQ. The CDR3 is 15 amino acids. Trimming left V 0 bases short and J 6 bases short, with 15 bases between. CDR3 nucleotide sequence: TGCGCCAGCAGCTTGGCCGCGGGGGGCCTGGATGGCTACACCTTC. Amino acids: CASSLAAGGLDGYTF.

The V gene is TRBV5-1, the J gene TRBJ1-1; D is possibly TRBD1 (6 bases). Trimming shortened V by 1 base and J by 4 bases, and 14 bases separated the two germline ends. The germline gives CDR1 SGHRS, CDR2 YFSETQ. CDR3 length: 15 amino acids. CDR3 sequence reads: CASSLSQGTGTEAFF. In nucleotides, the CDR3 is TGCGCCAGCAGCTTGAGTCAGGGGACGGGCACTGAAGCTTTCTTT. The complete variable domain, with remaining parts taken from reference TRBV5-1 and TRBJ1-1, reads KAGVTQTPRYLIKTRGQQVTLSCSPISGHRSVSWYQQTPGQGLQFLFEYFSETQRNKGNFPGRFSGRQFSNSRSEMNVSTLELGDSALYLCASSLSQGTGTEAFFGQGTRLTVV.

The rearrangement links TRBV29-1 to TRBJ2-3; the match to TRBD2 covers 12 bases. The CDR3 contains 15 residues. The junction had 10 bases not matched to a gene; V was cut back by 6 bases and J by 6 bases. Per the germline V gene, CDR1 is SQVTM and CDR2 is ANQGSEA. CDR3 nucleotide sequence: TGCAGCGTCGCTCGGGGACTAGCGGGTTACGATACGCAGTATTTT. It specifies CSVARGLAGYDTQYF.

There are a few counts of this clone. V gene TRBV6-5 combines with J gene TRBJ1-2; 7 bases align to TRBD1. V lost 7 bases, J lost 5 bases, and 7 bases stayed unmatched. Germline lookup yields CDR1 MNHEY and CDR2 SVGAGI. This CDR3 is 13 amino acids long. Here the CDR3 reads CASTQTGWYGYTF. CDR3 DNA sequence: TGTGCCAGCACCCAGACAGGGTGGTATGGCTACACCTTC.

This clone was seen a few times. This chain connects TRBV11-3 to TRBJ1-2; TRBD1 might be the D (6 bases). The germline V and J ends were trimmed by 2 bases and 3 bases, with 10 bases remaining between them. Germline CDR1 SGHNT, CDR2 YENEEA. This CDR3 comprises 14 residues. The CDR3 DNA reads TGTGCCAGCAGCTTATGCCACAGGGACTATGGCTACACCTTC. Amino acid sequence: CASSLCHRDYGYTF.

The chain has TRBV28 and TRBJ1-5; perhaps TRBD1 as D (5 bases). V shed 4 bases and J shed 7 bases, with 14 bases lying between them. The CDR3 extends over 14 amino acids. Germline V CDR1 and CDR2: MDHEN, SYDVKM. The CDR3 loop is CASSWAGRHQPQHF. The CDR3 DNA reads TGTGCCAGCAGTTGGGCAGGGAGGCACCAGCCCCAGCATTTT.

V gene TRBV18 combines with J gene TRBJ1-6; the D is unclear. This CDR3 has 17 amino acids. Germline loops: CDR1 KGHSH, CDR2 LQKENI. Trimming stripped 5 bases from V and 0 bases from J, with 14 bases between. This CDR3 is CASSTSPRISYNSPLHF. The CDR3 DNA reads as TGTGCCAGCTCAACGAGCCCCAGGATCTCCTATAATTCACCCCTCCACTTT.

The chain couples TRBV9 to TRBJ1-3, with a possible D match to TRBD1 (6 bases). The V end was cut by 0 bases, the J end by 1 base, with 11 bases between. This CDR3 is 16 amino acids long. The germline V gene has CDR1 SGDLS and CDR2 YYNGEE. CDR3 residues: CASSVDPGHSGNTIYF. The CDR3 nucleotides read TGTGCCAGCAGCGTAGATCCGGGACATTCTGGAAACACCATATATTTT.

CDR3 sequence: CASSRPDREAFF. In nucleotides, the CDR3 is TGTGCCAGCAGCCGCCCGGACAGGGAAGCTTTCTTT. V is TRBV7-9 and J is TRBJ1-1; 7 nucleotides match TRBD1. With 5 bases clipped from V and 8 bases from J, the junction kept 5 bases outside the gene matches. The CDR3 has 12 residues. Germline CDR1 is SEHNR and CDR2 is FQNEAQ (reference sequence).

The gene calls are TRBV24-1 and TRBJ2-2; D may be TRBD2 (5 bases). V was clipped by 8 bases and J by 0 bases, with 12 bases between them. CDR3 length: 15 amino acids. Looked up from germline, CDR1 is KGHDR and CDR2 is SFDVKD. The chain's CDR3 is CATNGGRANTGELFF. Here the CDR3 DNA reads TGTGCCACCAATGGAGGACGGGCGAACACCGGGGAGCTGTTTTTT.

This clone has a single count. The chain links TRBV3-1 (or the pseudogene TRBV3-2) to TRBJ1-2; D unresolved. Germline CDR1 is LGHDT and CDR2 is YNNKEL (reference sequence). Trimming removed 4 bases from V and 0 bases from J, with 3 bases in between. The CDR3 is made up of 12 amino acids. Here the CDR3 reads CASSPTNYGYTF. The CDR3 region has the DNA TGTGCCAGCAGCCCTACTAACTATGGCTACACCTTC.

J is TRBJ2-2 and V is TRBV5-1, with 9 bases matching TRBD1. The CDR3 consists of 17 residues. In germline, CDR1 is SGHRS, CDR2 YFSETQ. V dropped 0 bases and J dropped 8; count of bases not matched to a gene: 11. The CDR3 nucleotides are TGCGCCAGCAGCTTGGTTCCGGGACAGGGAGGAATTGGGGAGCTGTTTTTT. This encodes CASSLVPGQGGIGELFF.

The chain uses TRBV5-1 and TRBJ1-5; D not certain. The V gene's germline CDR1 is SGHRS and CDR2 YFSETQ. V dropped 2 bases and J dropped 0 bases, with 9 bases sitting between them. The CDR3 spans 15 residues. The chain's CDR3 is CASSFSGDSNQPQHF. The CDR3 bases are TGCGCCAGCAGCTTTTCGGGAGATAGCAATCAGCCCCAGCATTTT.

This chain connects TRBV5-6 to TRBJ1-5; D remains ambiguous. Trimming took off 2 bases at V and 7 bases at J, with 13 bases between the two ends. The CDR3 length is 14 residues. Looked up from germline, CDR1 is SGHDT and CDR2 is YYEEEE. The CDR3 loop is CASSFAGSYQPQHF. CDR3 coding DNA: TGTGCCAGCAGCTTCGCGGGTAGTTACCAGCCCCAGCATTTT.

This clone was counted many times. This chain uses TRBV24-1 with TRBJ2-1; 11 nucleotides align to TRBD1. Losses at the gene ends were 3 bases for V and 7 bases for J; bases not matched to a gene: 10. CDR3 length: 17 residues. CDR1 is KGHDR, CDR2 SFDVKD, per germline. The chain's CDR3 is CATSDPGDRGDWNEQFF. In DNA, the CDR3 is TGTGCCACCAGTGATCCAGGGGACAGGGGGGATTGGAATGAGCAGTTCTTC.

This chain uses TRBV19 with TRBJ1-2, with 8 bases identical to TRBD1. The length of the CDR3 is 16 residues. Germline CDR1 LNHDA, CDR2 SQIVND (reference sequence). V trimming: 7 bases; J trimming: 1 base; junction bases outside the gene matches: 11. The CDR3 sequence: CASTGTGTRSNYGYTF. The CDR3 bases are TGTGCCAGTACAGGGACAGGCACCCGAAGTAACTATGGCTACACCTTC.

This chain joins TRBV18 and TRBJ2-6; 9 nucleotides agree with TRBD1. The V gene's germline CDR1 is KGHSH and CDR2 LQKENI. Losses at the gene ends were 2 bases for V and 0 bases for J; bases not matched to a gene: 8. CDR3 length equals 19 residues. The CDR3 here is CASSPNPGQGSSGANVLTF. The CDR3, as DNA: TGTGCCAGCTCACCAAATCCGGGACAGGGTTCCTCTGGGGCCAACGTCCTGACTTTC.